These 8 T cell receptor beta chains originate from one sample sequenced in a study of cytomegalovirus exposure and HLA in healthy donors. PCR amplification relied on 60 Vbeta primers (plus 13 Jbeta primers). Some clones are missing from TCRdb's copy, which holds only in-frame ones; the method was immunoSEQ multiplex PCR. This table holds roughly 100,000 clones, 50% to 65% found once. The sequenced sample consisted of PBMCs. The receptor source for this set is a man aged 30 to 39 in good health and CMV-seropositive.

This clone was observed a handful of times. The chain uses TRBV4-2 and TRBJ2-1; TRBD1 is a possible D gene (5 bases). V lost 3 bases to trimming and J lost 4 bases, with 7 bases between them. CDR3 size: 13 residues. Germline V gene sequence: CDR1 LGHNA, CDR2 YNFKEQ. The CDR3, as DNA: TGTGCCAGCAGCCATGACAGTTACAATGAGCAGTTCTTC. Its protein product is CASSHDSYNEQFF.

The V gene is TRBV27, the J gene TRBJ2-3; weak D call: TRBD1 (6 bases). CDR3 length: 15 amino acids. V was clipped by 4 bases and J by 2 bases, with 13 bases between them. The germline CDR1 and CDR2 sequences are MNHEY and SMNVEV (reference sequence). CDR3 coding DNA: TGTGCCAGCAGTTGGTCAGGGGCCAACACAGATACGCAGTATTTT. Translation: CASSWSGANTDTQYF.

The chain combines TRBV6-5 with TRBJ1-2; 11 bases line up with TRBD1. J lost 4 bases, V lost 5 bases, and 3 bases had no gene match. Germline values: CDR1 MNHEY, CDR2 SVGAGI. This CDR3 region has 14 residues. CDR3 amino acids: CASSRTGGIYGYTF. The CDR3 coding sequence is TGTGCCAGCAGTCGGACAGGGGGCATCTATGGCTACACCTTC.

The V gene is TRBV5-1, the J gene TRBJ2-2, with 14 bases matching TRBD2. CDR3 length: 17 residues. Trimming removed 3 bases from V and 3 bases from J; junction bases left unmatched: 4. Germline CDR1 SGHRS, CDR2 YFSETQ. CDR3 sequence reads: CASSWGLAGEYTGELFF. As DNA, the CDR3 is TGCGCCAGCAGCTGGGGACTAGCGGGGGAATACACCGGGGAGCTGTTTTTT.

A remark on this clone: An end of the junction differs from the germline gene, which may be a read error. The chain has TRBV7-9 and TRBJ2-3, with no clear D. The germline V gene has CDR1 SEHNR and CDR2 FQNEAQ (reference sequence). This CDR3 comprises 15 residues. The chain's CDR3 is CSSSLAPTSTDTQYF. In DNA, the CDR3 is TGTTCCAGCAGCTTAGCTCCCACTAGCACAGATACGCAGTATTTT.

V and J are TRBV15 and TRBJ2-2, with D possibly being TRBD2 (6 bases). CDR1 and CDR2 from the germline V gene are LNHNV and YYDKDF (reference sequence). Deletions cut 5 bases from V and 13 bases from J, with 17 bases between. This CDR3 is built from 13 residues. CDR3 nucleotide sequence: TGTGCCACCAGCCCCACCCCGGGAGTAGGGCTGTTTTTT. It is translated as CATSPTPGVGLFF.

The sample holds one count of this clone. This rearrangement joins TRBV13 to TRBJ2-7, with 11 bases identical to TRBD2. V trimming: 4 bases; J trimming: 2 bases; junction bases outside the gene matches: 10. The CDR3 has 17 amino acids. Germline V gives CDR1 PRHDT, CDR2 FYEKMQ (reference sequence). CDR3 sequence (DNA): TGTGCCAGCAGCTCCTTAGCGGGGGGGCCAGACCCCTACGAGCAGTACTTC. Protein: CASSSLAGGPDPYEQYF.

The chain employs TRBV2 and TRBJ1-5; D not resolved. V was cut by 3 bases and J by 3 bases, with 6 bases left in between. The germline V gene has CDR1 SNHLY and CDR2 FYNNEI. This CDR3 has 13 amino acids. The CDR3 loop is CASSDRYNQPQHF. The CDR3, as DNA: TGTGCCAGCAGTGACAGGTACAATCAGCCCCAGCATTTT.